These 5 T cell receptor beta chains were all obtained from the same sample, sequenced in a study of OX40 agonist ivuxolimab in advanced cancers. This table comes from immunoSEQ multiplex PCR, and its TCRdb copy is limited to in-frame clones, with some not included. The top ten hold around 15% of the sample, which has 10,000 to 13,000 clones, 75% to 90% seen once. The sample in question was CD4+ or CD8+ T cells sorted from blood, obtained in a trial of the OX40 agonist ivuxolimab. These receptors came from an adult with an advanced solid tumor such as melanoma, head and neck, liver or kidney cancer.

The CDR3: CAWSLGTSYEQYF. CDR3 DNA: TGTGCCTGGAGTTTGGGGACCTCCTACGAGCAGTACTTC. The rearrangement uses TRBV30 and TRBJ2-7; D is possibly TRBD1 or TRBD2 (5 bases each). The CDR3 runs 13 residues. V was shortened by 2 bases and J by 0 bases, with 8 bases between the two germline ends. Germline V gives CDR1 GTSNPN, CDR2 SVGIG (reference sequence).

The V gene is TRBV5-1, the J gene TRBJ2-7; 7 bases are a match to TRBD1. V shed 7 bases and J 6 bases; nucleotides not matched to a gene: 13. The CDR3 contains 14 residues. The germline V gene encodes CDR1 SGHRS and CDR2 YFSETQ. CDR3 sequence: CASQKDREGSEQYF. In nucleotides, the CDR3 is TGCGCCAGCCAAAAAGACAGGGAAGGTTCCGAGCAGTACTTC. Full variable domain (missing parts from reference TRBV5-1 and TRBJ2-7): KAGVTQTPRYLIKTRGQQVTLSCSPISGHRSVSWYQQTPGQGLQFLFEYFSETQRNKGNFPGRFSGRQFSNSRSEMNVSTLELGDSALYLCASQKDREGSEQYFGPGTRLTVT.

V and J are TRBV5-1 and TRBJ2-7; weak D call: TRBD2 (6 bases). V was trimmed by 1 base and J by 2 bases, leaving 13 bases between them. The CDR3 totals 15 residues. Germline V gives CDR1 SGHRS, CDR2 YFSETQ. The CDR3 DNA reads as TGCGCCAGCAGCTTGAGACTAGAAAGCACCTACGAGCAGTACTTC. Amino acids: CASSLRLESTYEQYF.

The V call is TRBV11-3, the J call TRBJ2-3; 8 nucleotides line up with TRBD2. With V trimmed by 5 bases and J by 6 bases, 7 bases remained unmatched. Germline lookup yields CDR1 SGHNT and CDR2 YENEEA. The CDR3 contains 14 residues. CDR3 nucleotides: TGTGCCAGCAGCCCCGCGGGGGGCGCGGATACGCAGTATTTT. Protein product: CASSPAGGADTQYF.

J is TRBJ2-1 and V is TRBV9; D remains ambiguous. Germline CDR1 reads SGDLS; CDR2 reads YYNGEE. Trimming removed 0 bases at V and 3 bases at J, with 16 bases between. This CDR3 is 17 amino acids long. This chain's CDR3 is CASSVAAEPPIYNEQFF. CDR3 DNA: TGTGCCAGCAGCGTAGCGGCCGAGCCCCCAATCTACAATGAGCAGTTCTTC.